This is a list of T cell receptor beta chains from one sample in a study of T cell responses to AZD1222 COVID-19 vaccine. The repertoire was sequenced with immunoSEQ multiplex PCR; TCRdb's copy has only in-frame clones and lacks some. Altogether 150,000 to 200,000 clones are present, around 93% being singletons, with the ten largest covering about 2.3%. The sample consisted of peripheral blood, taken on day 0 of AZD1222 vaccination. The origin of the receptors is an adult in good health. Both conserved end residues are part of each CDR3. The D gene is left open where the match is weak. Clone size is not always given. Where it is, it says once, few, many or a class for expanded clones.

clone_size j_call d_call v_call cdr3_length cdr3_nt cdr3_aa
NA TRBJ2-3 TRBD1 TRBV7-3 17 TGTGCCAGCAGCGTGGGACAGGGGATTACTAGCACAGATACGCAGTATTTT CASSVGQGITSTDTQYF
NA TRBJ1-3 NA TRBV29-1 13 TGCAGCGCAACACGCAACTCTGGAAACACCATATATTTT CSATRNSGNTIYF
NA TRBJ2-1 TRBD2 TRBV10-3 16 TGTGCCATCAGGAAAGTAAGCGGGACCTCCTACAATGAGCAGTTCTTC CAIRKVSGTSYNEQFF
NA TRBJ2-3 NA TRBV30 18 TGTGCCTGGAGTGTACTGTGGGTGGGAGAGGGGGTCACAGATACGCAGTATTTT CAWSVLWVGEGVTDTQYF
NA TRBJ2-1 TRBD1 TRBV11-2 15 TGTGCCAGCAGCCCCGACGGGACAGGGGCACCCGGGCAGTTCTTC CASSPDGTGAPGQFF
NA TRBJ1-3 NA TRBV20-1 15 TGCAGTGCTAGTTTGGGGGGGCTCTCTGGAAACACCATATATTTT CSASLGGLSGNTIYF
NA TRBJ2-5 TRBD2 TRBV30 15 TGTGCCTGGAGTAGACTAGCGGAGGTCCAAGAGACCCAGTACTTC CAWSRLAEVQETQYF
NA TRBJ1-2 NA TRBV7-2 13 TGTGCCAGCAGCATGGGGCAAGACTATGGCTACACCTTC CASSMGQDYGYTF
NA TRBJ1-3 NA TRBV27 14 TGTGCCAGCAGTTTAGGGCTAACTGGAAACACCATATATTTT CASSLGLTGNTIYF
few TRBJ1-5 NA TRBV10-2 14 TGCGCCAGCAGGGAGGGGAAGGACAATCAGCCCCAGCATTTT CASREGKDNQPQHF
NA TRBJ2-1 TRBD2 TRBV5-1 17 TGCGCCAGCAGCTCGGCTGCGGGACTAGCGGGGGGGCATGAGCAGTTCTTC CASSSAAGLAGGHEQFF
NA TRBJ2-1 NA TRBV21-1 16 TGTGCCGGCAGGGCGGGACAGCTGAGCTCCTACAATGAGCAGTTCTTC CAGRAGQLSSYNEQFF
NA TRBJ1-3 NA TRBV7-2 15 TGTGCCAGCAGCTTAGGTACAGGGCCTGGAAACACCATATATTTT CASSLGTGPGNTIYF
NA TRBJ1-1 NA TRBV20-1 12 TGCAGTGCTATTGACAGAAACACTGAAGCTTTCTTT CSAIDRNTEAFF
NA TRBJ2-5 NA TRBV4-1 14 TGCGCCAGCAGCCAAGAGGGGGGTAAGGGGACCCAGTACTTC CASSQEGGKGTQYF
NA TRBJ1-2 TRBD1 TRBV6-2/TRBV6-3 15 TGTGCCAGCAGCCCAGGACAGGGAAAGTACTATGGCTACACCTTC CASSPGQGKYYGYTF
NA TRBJ1-1 NA TRBV6-5 15 TGTGCCAGCAGTTCACGGGGTTTGAGGTTCACTGAAGCTTTCTTT CASSSRGLRFTEAFF
NA TRBJ1-1 NA TRBV6-6 14 TGTGCCAGCAGTTACTGGAGTCAGGGCGATGAAGCTTTCTTT CASSYWSQGDEAFF
NA TRBJ2-1 NA TRBV25-1 13 TGTGCCAGCAGCGGACTAACCTACAATGAGCAGTTCTTC CASSGLTYNEQFF
NA TRBJ1-3 NA TRBV6-1 14 TGTGCCAGCAGTGAACAGGGATCAGGAAACACCATATATTTT CASSEQGSGNTIYF
once TRBJ1-2 NA TRBV2 16 TGTGCCAGCAGTTCACCCTCCGTCCTAGTCGGACATGGCTACACCTTC CASSSPSVLVGHGYTF
NA TRBJ2-3 NA TRBV6-5 16 TGTGCCAGCAGTTACTCGCTGGGGCAAATCACAGATACGCAGTATTTT CASSYSLGQITDTQYF
NA TRBJ1-1 NA TRBV28 14 TGTGCCAGCGGGGGGGAACCCCCAACCACTGAAGCTTTCTTT CASGGEPPTTEAFF
NA TRBJ2-3 NA TRBV2 14 TGTGCCAGCAGGAGCGCGTCACCCACGGATACGCAGTATTTT CASRSASPTDTQYF
NA TRBJ1-2 TRBD1 TRBV15 15 TGTGCCACCAGCAGAGTAGGGACAGCCGAAGATGGCTACACCTTC CATSRVGTAEDGYTF
NA TRBJ1-1 NA TRBV12-3/TRBV12-4 13 TGTGCCAGCACCTTAATGGGGGACACTGAAGCTTTCTTT CASTLMGDTEAFF
NA TRBJ1-5 TRBD1 TRBV7-6 13 TGTGCCAGCAGCCCAACAGGGGGGCAGCCCCAGCATTTT CASSPTGGQPQHF
NA TRBJ2-7 TRBD1 TRBV29-1 13 TGCAGCGTTGGTGACAGGGGGCTATCAGGGCAGTACTTC CSVGDRGLSGQYF
NA TRBJ1-3 TRBD1 TRBV6-5 16 TGTGCCAGCAGTTACTCAGCGGGACAGGGACTAAACACCATATATTTT CASSYSAGQGLNTIYF
NA TRBJ1-5 TRBD1 TRBV19 13 TGTGCCAGTTCTGACAGGGGGAATCAGCCCCAGCATTTT CASSDRGNQPQHF
NA TRBJ2-7 NA TRBV18 12 TGTGCCAGCTCACCGGCCAGCTACGAGCAGTACTTC CASSPASYEQYF
once TRBJ1-2 TRBD1 TRBV5-6 13 TGTGCCAGCAGCCCGGGAGACAGGGGTGGCTACACCTTC CASSPGDRGGYTF
NA TRBJ1-4 NA TRBV5-1 15 TGCGCCAGCAGCACCGGGACGGCGGACGATGAAAAACTGTTTTTT CASSTGTADDEKLFF
NA TRBJ1-6 TRBD1 TRBV7-2 17 TGTGCCAGCAGCTCTGGACAGGTATATAGCGGGAATTCACCCCTCCACTTT CASSSGQVYSGNSPLHF
NA TRBJ1-1 NA TRBV5-4 12 TGTGCCAGCAGCCGAATAGACACTGAAGCTTTCTTT CASSRIDTEAFF
NA TRBJ2-1 NA TRBV28 11 TGTGCCAGCAGTCTTAGGAGTGAGCAGTTCTTC CASSLRSEQFF
NA TRBJ1-3 NA TRBV5-1 15 TGCGCCAGCAGCTTGGCCCCGGGGATCGGAAACACCATATATTTT CASSLAPGIGNTIYF
few TRBJ1-2 NA TRBV18 13 TGTGCCAGCTCACCCGAGACCGGGAGAGGCTACACCTTC CASSPETGRGYTF
few TRBJ1-2 NA TRBV5-5 15 TGTGCCAGCAGCCAATCCAGGAGGTTAAACTATGGCTACACCTTC CASSQSRRLNYGYTF
NA TRBJ2-7 NA TRBV27 15 TGTGCCAGCCGTATATATCCGGGGAACTCCTACGAGCAGTACTTC CASRIYPGNSYEQYF
NA TRBJ2-7 NA TRBV7-2 14 TGTGCCAGCAGCTTAGGAACAGCCCTCTACGAGCAGTACTTC CASSLGTALYEQYF
NA TRBJ2-2 TRBD1 TRBV25-1 17 TGTGCCAGCAGTAAATCCGGGACAGTAGCGAACACCGGGGAGCTGTTTTTT CASSKSGTVANTGELFF